The table lists the clone carrying this TCR beta chain with a few counts. What it recognizes is unknown. This specimen comes from a study of sequential checkpoint blockade in melanoma. The overall study: Arm A got nivolumab then ipilimumab; arm B the reverse, 1:1. Overall study results and limits: Rising tumor T-cell fraction and clonality meant about 30 times likelier benefit.

As for treatment: randomized to nivolumab then ipilimumab (arm A) or the reverse (arm B). Germline trimming cut 3 bases from V and 4 bases from J; bases unmatched to any gene: 6. This CDR3 spans 14 amino acids. Germline CDR1 is GTSNPN and CDR2 is SVGIG (reference sequence). Only in-frame clones appear in the TCRdb table, and some are missing; sequencing was by immunoSEQ multiplex PCR. The sample records thousands of clones, approximately 30% being singletons. The sequence came from a human donor with melanoma. The chain is built from TRBV30 and TRBJ1-2, with 9 bases fitting TRBD1. The sample was tumor tissue (inferred from file names), taken from a patient given nivolumab and ipilimumab in sequence. CDR3 region: CAWSPDRGSYGYTF. Written as DNA, the CDR3 is TGTGCCTGGAGCCCGGACAGGGGAAGCTATGGCTACACCTTC.